Below, one TCR beta chain is given with its context. Its specificity is not known. Sequencing used immunoSEQ multiplex PCR; TCRdb keeps in-frame clones, though not all of them. The table shows about 150,000 clones, with about nine tenths occurring only once. This specimen comes from a study of T cell responses to AZD1222 COVID-19 vaccine. The CDR3 is made up of 16 amino acids. Germline V gene data show CDR1 as MGHRA and CDR2 as YSYEKL. Trimming took off 1 base at V and 6 bases at J, with 16 bases between the two ends. Study-wide results and limits: Baseline serostatus was positive in only six AZD1222 recipients. Reportedly, nearly half of unique spike TCRs recognized epitopes outside B.1.351/B.1.1.7 mutations. Vaccine-associated CD4 TCRs spanned spike, dominant at 160-218 and 743-854. Females outnumbered males among donors, who were mostly white British; clonal diversity was possibly underestimated.

The chain links TRBV4-1 to TRBJ2-4, with D perhaps matching TRBD1 or TRBD2 (6 bases each). This sample comprised peripheral blood, obtained on day 0 of AZD1222 vaccination. The sequence was obtained from an adult in good health. CDR3 sequence reads: CASSQVMEGRGNIQYF. DNA for the CDR3: TGCGCCAGCAGCCAAGTCATGGAGGGCAGGGGAAACATTCAGTACTTC.